This entry features one T cell receptor beta chain sequence. These data come from a study of OX40 agonist ivuxolimab in advanced cancers. The assay was immunoSEQ multiplex PCR, and TCRdb's table has in-frame clones only and misses some. Of about 73,000 clones detected, more than 85% appear once; the ten largest clones hold roughly 9.7%. Looked up from germline, CDR1 is ENHRY and CDR2 is SYGVKD. The length of the CDR3 is 15 residues. The J segment lost 3 bases and the V segment lost 6 bases, leaving 9 bases of the junction unmatched. Sequencing was performed on CD4+ or CD8+ T cells sorted from blood, taken in a trial of the OX40 agonist ivuxolimab. This TCR was recovered from an adult with an advanced solid tumor such as melanoma, head and neck, liver or kidney cancer. The V call is TRBV10-3, the J call TRBJ2-3; TRBD1 agrees at 7 bases. This CDR3 is CAIRETGSGTDTQYF. The DNA of the CDR3 is TGTGCCATCAGGGAGACAGGGTCGGGGACAGATACGCAGTATTTT.